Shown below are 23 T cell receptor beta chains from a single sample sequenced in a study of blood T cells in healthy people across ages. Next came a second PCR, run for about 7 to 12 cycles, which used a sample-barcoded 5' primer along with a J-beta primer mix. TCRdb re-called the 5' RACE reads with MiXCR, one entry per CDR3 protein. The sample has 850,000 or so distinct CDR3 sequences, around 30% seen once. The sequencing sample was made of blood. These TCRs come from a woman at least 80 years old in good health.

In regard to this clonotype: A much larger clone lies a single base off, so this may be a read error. DNA of the CDR3: TGTGCCAGCAACCCCAGGGGTCCGACCATGGACGAGCAGTACTTC. Translating gives CASNPRGPTMDEQYF. This sequence joins TRBV7-2 and TRBJ2-7, with a possible D match to TRBD1 (6 bases). This CDR3 comprises 15 residues. V was cut by 7 bases and J by 5 bases, with 21 bases left in between. Germline V gene lookup returns CDR1 SGHTA and CDR2 FQGNSA.

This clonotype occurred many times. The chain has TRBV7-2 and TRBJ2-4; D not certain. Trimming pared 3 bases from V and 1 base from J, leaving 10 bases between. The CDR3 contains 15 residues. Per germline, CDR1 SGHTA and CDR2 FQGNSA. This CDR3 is CASSLPSTAKNIQYF. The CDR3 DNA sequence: TGTGCCAGCAGCTTGCCGTCCACCGCCAAAAACATTCAGTACTTC.

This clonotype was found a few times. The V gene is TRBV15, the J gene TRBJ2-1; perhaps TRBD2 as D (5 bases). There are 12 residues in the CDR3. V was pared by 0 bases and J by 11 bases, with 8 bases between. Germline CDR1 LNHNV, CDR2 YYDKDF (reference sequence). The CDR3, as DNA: TGTGCCACCAGCAGAGACCGACTAAAGCAGTTCTTC. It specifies CATSRDRLKQFF.

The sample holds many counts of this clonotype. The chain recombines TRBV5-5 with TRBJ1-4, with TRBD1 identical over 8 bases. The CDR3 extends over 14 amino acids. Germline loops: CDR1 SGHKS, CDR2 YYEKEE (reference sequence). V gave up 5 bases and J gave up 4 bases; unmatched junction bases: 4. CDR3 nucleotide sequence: TGTGCCAGCAGGGGGACAGGTGTTAATGAAAAACTGTTTTTT. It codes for CASRGTGVNEKLFF. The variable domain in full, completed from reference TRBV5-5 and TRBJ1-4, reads DAGVTQSPTHLIKTRGQQVTLRCSPISGHKSVSWYQQVLGQGPQFIFQYYEKEERGRGNFPDRFSARQFPNYSSELNVNALLLGDSALYLCASRGTGVNEKLFFGSGTQLSVL.

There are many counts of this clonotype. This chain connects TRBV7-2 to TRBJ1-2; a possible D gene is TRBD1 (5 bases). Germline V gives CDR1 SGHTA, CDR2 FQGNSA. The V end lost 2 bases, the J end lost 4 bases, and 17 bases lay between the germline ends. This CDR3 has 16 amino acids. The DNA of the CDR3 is TGTGCCAGCAGCTTAATCGTAGGAGGGGTACTCTATGGCTACACCTTC. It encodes CASSLIVGGVLYGYTF. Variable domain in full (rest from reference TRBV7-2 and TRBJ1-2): GAGVSQSPSNKVTEKGKDVELRCDPISGHTALYWYRQSLGQGLEFLIYFQGNSAPDKSGLPSDRFSAERTGGSVSTLTIQRTQQEDSAVYLCASSLIVGGVLYGYTFGSGTRLTVV.

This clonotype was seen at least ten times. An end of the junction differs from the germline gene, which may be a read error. DNA of the CDR3: TGTGCCAGCAGTTTTGGGGAAAATCAGCCCCAGCATTTT. Translated: CASSFGENQPQHF. V and J are TRBV5-1 and TRBJ1-5, with D uncertain. Germline lookup yields CDR1 SGHRS and CDR2 YFSETQ. The CDR3 is 13 residues long.

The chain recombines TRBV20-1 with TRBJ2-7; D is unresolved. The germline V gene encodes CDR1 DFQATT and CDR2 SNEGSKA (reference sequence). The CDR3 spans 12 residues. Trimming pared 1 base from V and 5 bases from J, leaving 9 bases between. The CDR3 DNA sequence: TGCAGTGCTAGAGGCCTGTGGGACGAGCAGTACTTC. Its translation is CSARGLWDEQYF.

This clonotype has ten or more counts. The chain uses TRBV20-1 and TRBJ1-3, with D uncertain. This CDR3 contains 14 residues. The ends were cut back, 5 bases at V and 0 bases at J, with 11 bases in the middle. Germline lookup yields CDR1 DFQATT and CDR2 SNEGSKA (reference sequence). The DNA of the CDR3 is TGCAGTGCTTCCCCCAGGAGCTCTGGAAACACCATATATTTT. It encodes CSASPRSSGNTIYF.

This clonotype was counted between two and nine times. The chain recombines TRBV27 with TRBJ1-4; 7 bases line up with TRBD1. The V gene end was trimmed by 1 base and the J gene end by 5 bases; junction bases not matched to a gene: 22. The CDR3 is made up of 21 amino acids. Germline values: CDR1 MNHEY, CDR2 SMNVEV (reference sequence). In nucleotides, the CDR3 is TGTGCCAGCAGTTTATACCCAGGGGGGTCGATTCGGCAAATCCAAAATGAAAAACTGTTTTTT. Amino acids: CASSLYPGGSIRQIQNEKLFF. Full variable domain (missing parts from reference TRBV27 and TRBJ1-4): EAQVTQNPRYLITVTGKKLTVTCSQNMNHEYMSWYRQDPGLGLRQIYYSMNVEVTDKGDVPEGYKVSRKEKRNFPLILESPSPNQTSLYFCASSLYPGGSIRQIQNEKLFFGSGTQLSVL.

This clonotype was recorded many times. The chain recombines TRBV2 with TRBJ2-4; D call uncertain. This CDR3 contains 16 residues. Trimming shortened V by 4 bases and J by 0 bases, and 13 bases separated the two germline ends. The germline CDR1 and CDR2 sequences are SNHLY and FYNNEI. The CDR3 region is CASSAWTDLAKNIQYF. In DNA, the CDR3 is TGTGCCAGCAGTGCCTGGACGGATCTAGCCAAAAACATTCAGTACTTC.

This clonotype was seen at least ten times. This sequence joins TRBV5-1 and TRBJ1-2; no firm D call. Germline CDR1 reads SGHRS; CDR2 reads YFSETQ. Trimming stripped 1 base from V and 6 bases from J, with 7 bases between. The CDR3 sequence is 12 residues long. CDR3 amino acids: CASSLSWDGYTF. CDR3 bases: TGCGCCAGCAGCTTGAGTTGGGATGGCTACACCTTC.

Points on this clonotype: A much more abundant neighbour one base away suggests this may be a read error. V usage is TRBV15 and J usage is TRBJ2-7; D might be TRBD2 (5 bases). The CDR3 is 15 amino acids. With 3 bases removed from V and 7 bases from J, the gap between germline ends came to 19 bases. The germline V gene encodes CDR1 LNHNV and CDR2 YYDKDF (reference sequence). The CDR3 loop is CATSSAPGGMIEQYF. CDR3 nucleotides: TGTGCCACCAGCAGTGCCCCAGGAGGTATGATTGAGCAGTACTTC. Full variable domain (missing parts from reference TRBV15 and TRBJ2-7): DAMVIQNPRYQVTQFGKPVTLSCSQTLNHNVMYWYQQKSSQAPKLLFHYYDKDFNNEADTPDNFQSRRPNTSFCFLDIRSPGLGDTAMYLCATSSAPGGMIEQYFGPGTRLTVT.

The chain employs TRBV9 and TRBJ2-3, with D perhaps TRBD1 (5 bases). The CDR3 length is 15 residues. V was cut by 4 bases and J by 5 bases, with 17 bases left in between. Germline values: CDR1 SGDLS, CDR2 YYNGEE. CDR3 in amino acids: CASSLTGVPGDTQYF. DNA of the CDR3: TGTGCCAGCAGCTTAACAGGCGTCCCGGGAGATACGCAGTATTTT.

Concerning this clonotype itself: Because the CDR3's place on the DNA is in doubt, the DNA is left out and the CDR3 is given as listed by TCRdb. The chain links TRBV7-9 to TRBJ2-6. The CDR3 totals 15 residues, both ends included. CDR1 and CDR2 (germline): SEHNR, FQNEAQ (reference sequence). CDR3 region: CASSLVGSGANVPTF.

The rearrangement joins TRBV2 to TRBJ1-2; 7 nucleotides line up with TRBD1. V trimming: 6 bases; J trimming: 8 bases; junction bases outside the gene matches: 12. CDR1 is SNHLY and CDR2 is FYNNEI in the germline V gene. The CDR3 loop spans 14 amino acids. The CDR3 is CASSLRDRVQGYTF. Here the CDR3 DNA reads TGTGCCAGCAGCCTCAGGGACAGAGTTCAAGGCTACACCTTC.

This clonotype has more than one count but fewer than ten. The CDR3 coding sequence is TGCAGTGCTAAAAGGGGGGAAATGAACACTGAAGCTTTCTTT. Protein product: CSAKRGEMNTEAFF. The chain links TRBV20-1 to TRBJ1-1, with D possibly being TRBD1 (6 bases). Germline-derived CDR1 and CDR2 are DFQATT and SNEGSKA (reference sequence). The CDR3 totals 14 residues. V was shortened by 4 bases and J by 0 bases, with 12 bases between the two germline ends.

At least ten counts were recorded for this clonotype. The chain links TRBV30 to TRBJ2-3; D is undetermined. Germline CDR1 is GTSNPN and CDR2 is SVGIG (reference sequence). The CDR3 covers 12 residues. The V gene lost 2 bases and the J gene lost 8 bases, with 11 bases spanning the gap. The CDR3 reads CAWSPTTGTQYF. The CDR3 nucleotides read TGTGCCTGGAGTCCCACTACGGGTACGCAGTATTTT.

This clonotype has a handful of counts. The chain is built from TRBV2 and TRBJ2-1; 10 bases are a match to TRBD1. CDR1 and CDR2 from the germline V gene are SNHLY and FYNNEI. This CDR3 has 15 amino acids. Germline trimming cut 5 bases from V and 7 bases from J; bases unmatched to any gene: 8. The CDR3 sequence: CASSPIGTGANEQFF. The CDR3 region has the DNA TGTGCCAGCAGTCCCATCGGGACAGGGGCGAATGAGCAGTTCTTC.

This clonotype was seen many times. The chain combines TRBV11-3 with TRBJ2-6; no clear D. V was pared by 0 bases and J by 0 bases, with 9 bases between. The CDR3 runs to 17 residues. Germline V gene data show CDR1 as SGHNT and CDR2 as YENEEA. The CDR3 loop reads CASSLEFRYSGANVLTF. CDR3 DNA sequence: TGTGCCAGCAGCTTAGAGTTCCGCTACTCTGGGGCCAACGTCCTGACTTTC.

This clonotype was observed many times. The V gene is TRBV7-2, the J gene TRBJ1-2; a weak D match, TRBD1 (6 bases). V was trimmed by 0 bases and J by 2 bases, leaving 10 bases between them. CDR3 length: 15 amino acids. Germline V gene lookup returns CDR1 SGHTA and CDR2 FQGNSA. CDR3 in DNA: TGTGCCAGCAGCTTAGCGGAGGGGGTGAACTATGGCTACACCTTC. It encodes CASSLAEGVNYGYTF.

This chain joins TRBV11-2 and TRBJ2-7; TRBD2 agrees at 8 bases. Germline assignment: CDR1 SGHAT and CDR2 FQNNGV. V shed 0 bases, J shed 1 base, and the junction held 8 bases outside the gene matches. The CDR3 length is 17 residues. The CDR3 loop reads CASSLDRVTSGSYEQYF. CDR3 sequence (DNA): TGTGCCAGCAGCTTAGACAGGGTAACTAGCGGATCCTACGAGCAGTACTTC.

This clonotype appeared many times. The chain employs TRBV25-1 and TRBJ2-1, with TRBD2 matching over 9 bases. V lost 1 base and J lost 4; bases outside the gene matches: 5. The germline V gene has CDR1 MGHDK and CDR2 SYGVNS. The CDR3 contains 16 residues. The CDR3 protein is CASSELGLAGYNEQFF. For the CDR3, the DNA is TGTGCCAGCAGTGAATTAGGGCTAGCGGGATACAATGAGCAGTTCTTC. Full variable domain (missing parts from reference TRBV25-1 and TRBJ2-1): EADIYQTPRYLVIGTGKKITLECSQTMGHDKMYWYQQDPGMELHLIHYSYGVNSTEKGDLSSESTVSRIRTEHFPLTLESARPSHTSQYLCASSELGLAGYNEQFFGPGTRLTVL.

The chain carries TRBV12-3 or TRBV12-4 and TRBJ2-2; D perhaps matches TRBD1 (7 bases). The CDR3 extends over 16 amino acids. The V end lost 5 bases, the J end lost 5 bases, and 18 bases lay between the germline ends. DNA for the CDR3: TGTGCCAGCAGTCTCTTAAGACAGGGAGGAACCGGGGAGCTGTTTTTT. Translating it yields CASSLLRQGGTGELFF.